Listed here are 28 T cell receptor beta chains from one sample, sequenced in a study of CD8+ T cells in alopecia areata. Following RNA extraction, reverse transcription yielded cDNA that acted as the sequencing template. TCRdb's table, derived via immunoSEQ multiplex PCR, lists solely in-frame clones and lacks some. The sample carries over 85,000 clones, 35% to 45% recorded once. Sequencing was carried out using CD4+ T cells sorted from blood. These receptors all come from a human donor with alopecia areata.

CDR3 nucleotide sequence: TGTGCCAGCAGTCCCCGGGGACAGGGGTACGTCGGGGAGCTGTTTTTT. Encoded protein: CASSPRGQGYVGELFF. V is TRBV28 and J is TRBJ2-2, with TRBD1 matching over 10 bases. In germline, CDR1 is MDHEN, CDR2 SYDVKM. The CDR3 totals 16 residues. The V segment lost 5 bases and the J segment 7 bases; nucleotides outside the gene matches: 10.

This chain connects TRBV29-1 to TRBJ2-7; 8 bases are a match to TRBD1. Germline V gene sequence: CDR1 SQVTM, CDR2 ANQGSEA. There are 14 residues in the CDR3. V shed 4 bases, J shed 2 bases, and the junction held 7 bases outside the gene matches. The CDR3 nucleotides are TGCAGCGTTGTTTTTCAGGGGGCGACCTACGAGCAGTACTTC. It translates to CSVVFQGATYEQYF.

Within the sample, this clone is medium-sized. V gene TRBV11-2 combines with J gene TRBJ2-7; D possibly corresponds to TRBD2 (7 bases). CDR3 length: 16 residues. CDR1 is SGHAT, CDR2 FQNNGV, per germline. The V gene lost 7 bases and the J gene lost 0 bases, with 19 bases spanning the gap. The chain's CDR3 is CASNRGRGGSSYEQYF. The CDR3 coding sequence is TGTGCCAGCAACCGAGGGCGCGGGGGCAGCTCCTACGAGCAGTACTTC.

This sequence joins TRBV4-2 and TRBJ1-5; D may be TRBD1 (5 bases). The CDR3 runs to 17 residues. Germline V lookup: CDR1 LGHNA, CDR2 YNFKEQ. The V end lost 0 bases, the J end lost 2 bases, and 14 bases lay between the germline ends. The CDR3 loop reads CASSQDFARVRNQPQHF. CDR3 nucleotide sequence: TGTGCCAGCAGCCAAGATTTCGCCAGGGTACGCAATCAGCCCCAGCATTTT.

The chain joins TRBV30 to TRBJ1-1; no definite D call. The V gene's germline CDR1 is GTSNPN and CDR2 SVGIG (reference sequence). The V gene lost 8 bases and the J gene lost 5 bases, with 15 bases spanning the gap. CDR3 size: 12 residues. The CDR3: CATSTGLTEAFF. CDR3 nucleotides: TGTGCCACCTCAACTGGGTTGACTGAAGCTTTCTTT. The entire variable domain, with the rest obtained from reference TRBV30 and TRBJ1-1, is as follows: SQTIHQWPATLVQPVGSPLSLECTVEGTSNPNLYWYRQAAGRGLQLLFYSVGIGQISSEVPQNLSASRPQDRQFILSSKKLLLSDSGFYLCATSTGLTEAFFGQGTRLTVV.

In its sample, this clone was seen a few times. One junction end does not reproduce the germline sequence, and a read error may be involved. The rearrangement joins TRBV6-6 to TRBJ1-3; TRBD1 matches at 9 bases. Germline CDR1 MNHNY, CDR2 SVGAGI (reference sequence). This CDR3 region has 14 residues. The CDR3 nucleotides are TGTGACAGCAGTTACAGGGACAGGGAACACACCATATATTTT. Amino acids: CDSSYRDREHTIYF.

This rearrangement joins TRBV14 to TRBJ1-2, with 8 bases matching TRBD1. The CDR3 runs 16 residues. V lost 5 bases and J lost 3; bases outside the gene matches: 11. Looked up from germline, CDR1 is SGHDN and CDR2 is FVKESK. In nucleotides, the CDR3 is TGTGCCAGCAGCGAGATTAAGGACAGGGACCACTATGGCTACACCTTC. The encoded protein is CASSEIKDRDHYGYTF.

The chain combines TRBV29-1 with TRBJ2-1, with 7 bases matching TRBD2. J gave up 7 bases and V 3 bases, and 9 bases lay outside the gene matches. CDR1 and CDR2 from the germline V gene are SQVTM and ANQGSEA. This CDR3 contains 14 residues. CDR3 loop: CSVEGSAGENEQFF. The DNA for the CDR3 is TGCAGCGTTGAGGGGTCGGCGGGAGAAAATGAGCAGTTCTTC.

This clone occurred many times. In the same sample, other DNA sequences code for this CDR3. The rearrangement joins TRBV11-2 to TRBJ2-1; D gene uncertain. CDR3 size: 13 residues. The germline V gene encodes CDR1 SGHAT and CDR2 FQNNGV. Trimming took 1 base from V and 4 from J, leaving 5 bases between them. In DNA, the CDR3 is TGTGCCAGCAGCTTAGGGGCTTACAATGAGCAGTTCTTC. Protein product: CASSLGAYNEQFF.

This clone was seen only a few times. The chain uses TRBV29-1 and TRBJ1-5, with 8 nucleotides matching TRBD1. Trimming cost V 5 bases and J 2 bases; bases outside gene matches: 17. From germline, CDR1 is SQVTM and CDR2 ANQGSEA. This CDR3 spans 18 amino acids. CDR3 sequence (DNA): TGCAGCGTTCCTAACCGGGACAGGTCGACGAAGGGCAATCAGCCCCAGCATTTT. Encoded protein: CSVPNRDRSTKGNQPQHF.

This chain links TRBV9 with TRBJ2-7, with TRBD1 as a possible D gene (5 bases). V was cut by 0 bases and J by 0 bases, with 10 bases left in between. This CDR3 contains 15 residues. Per germline, CDR1 SGDLS and CDR2 YYNGEE. In DNA, the CDR3 is TGTGCCAGCAGCGTAGGAGCTGACAGCTCCTACGAGCAGTACTTC. Its translation is CASSVGADSSYEQYF.

This clone was counted only a few times. The CDR3 DNA sequence: TGCAGCGTTGAAAGTGGGACAGGAGAGACCCAGTACTTC. It encodes CSVESGTGETQYF. This chain connects TRBV29-1 to TRBJ2-5, with TRBD1 identical over 8 bases. This CDR3 has 13 residues. Germline-derived CDR1 and CDR2 are SQVTM and ANQGSEA. Trimming removed 2 bases from V and 4 bases from J; junction bases left unmatched: 3.

This clone has a handful of counts. This chain uses TRBV28 with TRBJ1-2; D is perhaps TRBD1 (5 bases). From germline, CDR1 is MDHEN and CDR2 SYDVKM. The ends were cut back, 7 bases at V and 3 bases at J, with 9 bases in the middle. This CDR3 region has 12 residues. The CDR3 protein is CASMGRDYGYTF. The CDR3 DNA is TGTGCCAGCATGGGACGAGACTATGGCTACACCTTC.

This clone has just a few counts. The rearrangement links TRBV29-1 to TRBJ2-7, with D tentatively TRBD1 (5 bases). The CDR3 covers 12 residues. CDR1 and CDR2 (germline): SQVTM, ANQGSEA. Trimming pared 3 bases from V and 6 bases from J, leaving 12 bases between. CDR3 protein: CSVERQGSEQYF. In nucleotides, the CDR3 is TGCAGCGTTGAGAGGCAGGGCTCCGAGCAGTACTTC.

The CDR3 is CASSQGFLAGVTYNEQFF. The CDR3 nucleotides are TGCGCCAGCAGCCAAGGGTTCCTAGCGGGGGTGACCTACAATGAGCAGTTCTTC. The V and J genes are TRBV4-1 and TRBJ2-1, with 10 bases aligning to TRBD2. The J segment lost 2 bases and the V segment lost 1 base, leaving 8 bases of the junction unmatched. The germline V gene has CDR1 MGHRA and CDR2 YSYEKL. The CDR3 is 18 residues long.

This clone was seen a handful of times. V usage is TRBV30 and J usage is TRBJ2-1, with D maybe TRBD2 (6 bases). Trimming stripped 3 bases from V and 4 bases from J, with 10 bases between. This CDR3 is 13 amino acids long. Germline loops: CDR1 GTSNPN, CDR2 SVGIG (reference sequence). CDR3 sequence reads: CAWRRGRYNEQFF. DNA for the CDR3: TGTGCCTGGAGGCGAGGGAGGTACAATGAGCAGTTCTTC.

The rearrangement joins TRBV2 to TRBJ2-5, with TRBD1 matching over 7 bases. The ends lost 8 bases at V and 5 bases at J; junction bases unmatched: 5. This CDR3 comprises 12 residues. Germline CDR1 and CDR2: SNHLY and FYNNEI. CDR3 sequence: CASYRGSETQYF. The DNA for the CDR3 is TGTGCCAGCTACAGGGGTTCGGAGACCCAGTACTTC.

The genes are TRBV30 and TRBJ2-5; possible D gene TRBD1, 6 bases. V gave up 3 bases and J gave up 4 bases, with 12 bases separating them. This CDR3 has 13 residues. Per germline, CDR1 GTSNPN and CDR2 SVGIG (reference sequence). CDR3 protein: CAWSKTGRETQYF. The CDR3 DNA follows: TGTGCCTGGAGCAAAACAGGGCGAGAGACCCAGTACTTC.

This chain links TRBV2 with TRBJ2-5; a possible D gene is TRBD2 (5 bases). V was clipped by 6 bases and J by 0 bases, with 5 bases between them. The CDR3 covers 12 residues. Germline loops: CDR1 SNHLY, CDR2 FYNNEI. The CDR3 DNA sequence: TGTGCCAGCAGCGGGGACCAAGAGACCCAGTACTTC. It is translated as CASSGDQETQYF.

There are a few counts of this clone. The rearrangement uses TRBV6-6 and TRBJ2-1; no firm D call. V lost 6 bases to trimming and J lost 6 bases, with 12 bases between them. Germline V CDR1 and CDR2: MNHNY, SVGAGI (reference sequence). The CDR3 contains 13 residues. The CDR3 DNA reads TGTGCCAGCAGATCCTCTAACGTCAATGAGCAGTTCTTC. It yields the protein CASRSSNVNEQFF.

The chain employs TRBV30 and TRBJ1-6; D is possibly TRBD1 (6 bases). Trimming shortened V by 0 bases and J by 12 bases, and 15 bases separated the two germline ends. There are 14 residues in the CDR3. Germline V lookup: CDR1 GTSNPN, CDR2 SVGIG (reference sequence). DNA for the CDR3: TGTGCCTGGAGTGTAGAGGGGGACGGTGTACCCCTCCACTTT. This codes for CAWSVEGDGVPLHF.

The chain is built from TRBV10-3 and TRBJ2-1; D may be TRBD1 (6 bases). The CDR3 runs 15 residues. The V gene's germline CDR1 is ENHRY and CDR2 SYGVKD. Between the trimmed V and J ends, which lost 10 bases and 0 bases, there was a span of 16 bases. The CDR3 loop is CATTTGTGSYNEQFF. In nucleotides, the CDR3 is TGTGCCACAACCACAGGGACGGGCTCCTACAATGAGCAGTTCTTC.

The genes are TRBV5-1 and TRBJ2-3; 7 nucleotides match TRBD2. With 4 bases clipped from V and 0 bases from J, the junction kept 8 bases outside the gene matches. Germline CDR1 SGHRS, CDR2 YFSETQ. The CDR3 contains 16 residues. The CDR3 spells CASSRLAAGSTDTQYF. In DNA form, the CDR3 reads TGCGCCAGCAGCCGACTAGCCGCGGGGAGCACAGATACGCAGTATTTT.

This clone was recorded a few times. The chain has TRBV29-1 and TRBJ1-4; D uncertain. V was clipped by 1 base and J by 8 bases, with 14 bases between them. The CDR3 sequence is 14 residues long. Germline values: CDR1 SQVTM, CDR2 ANQGSEA. The CDR3 loop reads CSVEVSEEDEKLFF. DNA of the CDR3: TGCAGCGTTGAAGTTTCGGAGGAGGACGAAAAACTGTTTTTT.

V gene TRBV2 combines with J gene TRBJ2-3; the D gene is possibly TRBD2 (6 bases). Deletions cut 4 bases from V and 5 bases from J, with 10 bases between. CDR3 length: 13 residues. Germline assignment: CDR1 SNHLY and CDR2 FYNNEI. The CDR3 region has the DNA TGTGCCAGCAGTGTTCGCGGGGTAGATACGCAGTATTTT. Translation gives CASSVRGVDTQYF.

This chain links TRBV29-1 with TRBJ1-1, with D hard to call. Germline CDR1 is SQVTM and CDR2 is ANQGSEA. The ends were cut back, 2 bases at V and 2 bases at J, with 12 bases in the middle. The CDR3 runs 14 residues. The CDR3 here is CSVESWPTNTEAFF. As DNA, the CDR3 is TGCAGCGTTGAATCCTGGCCGACAAACACTGAAGCTTTCTTT.

This clone was counted between two and nine times. In DNA form, the CDR3 reads TGCAGCGCCGGGACAGCCTACGAGCAGTACTTC. Amino acid sequence: CSAGTAYEQYF. The chain carries TRBV29-1 and TRBJ2-7, with 7 positions matching TRBD1. The CDR3 extends over 11 amino acids. Germline V gives CDR1 SQVTM, CDR2 ANQGSEA. V lost 7 bases to trimming and J lost 2 bases; unmatched junction nucleotides: 2.

The CDR3 region has the DNA TGTGCCTGGAGTGATATCGGGTGGAATTCACCCCTCCACTTT. It encodes CAWSDIGWNSPLHF. This chain joins TRBV30 and TRBJ1-6; D is unclear. The V gene lost 1 base and the J gene lost 7 bases, with 11 bases spanning the gap. CDR1 and CDR2 from the germline V gene are GTSNPN and SVGIG (reference sequence). The CDR3 totals 14 residues.